This TCR beta chain was captured by sequencing in a study of siplizumab effects on memory and regulatory T cells. Findings of the study overall: Naive T cells, seemingly more diverse than memory cells, seemed major alloresponse contributors.

To note about this clone: As yet, its antigen is unknown.

TCRdb's copy holds only in-frame clones and misses some; the assay was immunoSEQ multiplex PCR. The sample lists about 75,000 clones; roughly 93% were seen once. This CDR3 is 12 amino acids long. Germline V gene lookup returns CDR1 SEHNR and CDR2 FQNEAQ (reference sequence). The chain joins TRBV7-9 to TRBJ1-4; D is undetermined. The clonotype originates from a human donor in good health. The sample was CD8+ T cells sorted from blood. The CDR3 sequence is CAFETNEEKLFF. As DNA, the CDR3 is TGTGCGTTCGAGACCAACGAGGAAAAACTGTTTTTT.